A selection of T cell receptor beta chains follows, all from one sample in a study of OX40 agonist ivuxolimab in advanced cancers. Repertoires were generated with immunoSEQ multiplex PCR, while TCRdb's copy carries only in-frame clones and drops some. The data contain about 30,000 clones, about nine tenths of them singletons. Sequencing used CD4+ or CD8+ T cells sorted from blood, obtained in a trial of the OX40 agonist ivuxolimab. All receptors come from an adult with an advanced solid tumor such as melanoma, head and neck, liver or kidney cancer. The CDR3 runs from the conserved cysteine through the conserved F or W. The D gene is left open where the match is weak. The size of a clone is reported for some rows only, either as once, few or many, or as a class for expanded clones.

CDR3 protein,CDR3 DNA,clone size,V gene,D gene,J gene
CASSKARGVPTHSNQPQHF,TGTGCCAGCAGCAAAGCCCGGGGTGTCCCTACCCATAGCAATCAGCCCCAGCATTTT,.,TRBV21-1,.,TRBJ1-5
CASSSAGTRSTYEQYF,TGTGCCAGCAGCTCAGCCGGGACTAGGTCGACCTACGAGCAGTACTTC,.,TRBV7-9,TRBD2,TRBJ2-7
CASRDLAGEADTQYF,TGCGCCAGCAGAGATTTAGCGGGAGAAGCAGATACGCAGTATTTT,.,TRBV4-1,TRBD2,TRBJ2-3
CASSQDLASGNTIYF,TGCGCCAGCAGCCAAGACCTGGCATCTGGAAACACCATATATTTT,.,TRBV4-3,.,TRBJ1-3
CASSVASAGHYGYTF,TGTGCCAGCAGCGTAGCTAGTGCAGGGCACTATGGCTACACCTTC,.,TRBV9,.,TRBJ1-2
CASSLAQGEGSNEQFF,TGTGCCAGCAGCTTAGCGCAGGGAGAAGGTAGCAATGAGCAGTTCTTC,.,TRBV7-9,.,TRBJ2-1
CSVEDPEGGSGANVLTF,TGCAGCGTTGAAGACCCCGAGGGGGGCTCTGGGGCCAACGTCCTGACTTTC,.,TRBV29-1,.,TRBJ2-6
CASSPRTYRSYEQYF,TGTGCCAGCAGCCCCCGGACCTACCGCTCCTACGAGCAGTACTTC,few,TRBV9,.,TRBJ2-7
CASSDERRTSTDTQYF,TGCGCCAGCAGTGATGAGCGGAGAACTAGCACAGATACGCAGTATTTT,.,TRBV10-1,.,TRBJ2-3
CASSAFSGTGYEQFF,TGTGCCAGTAGTGCCTTTTCCGGGACAGGGTATGAGCAGTTCTTC,once,TRBV19,TRBD1,TRBJ2-1
CASSGRPLNEQFF,TGTGCCAGCAGTGGACGGCCCCTCAATGAGCAGTTCTTC,.,TRBV6-6,.,TRBJ2-1
CASSMAGLIMEKLFF,TGTGCCAGTAGTATGGCCGGGTTGATAATGGAAAAACTGTTTTTT,once,TRBV19,.,TRBJ1-4
CASSKGLAVGNEQFF,TGTGCCAGCAGCAAGGGACTAGCTGTGGGCAATGAGCAGTTCTTC,.,TRBV11-3,TRBD2,TRBJ2-1
CASSSRDRGGTDTQYF,TGTGCCAGCAGTTCCCGGGACAGGGGGGGAACAGATACGCAGTATTTT,.,TRBV6-5,TRBD1,TRBJ2-3
CASSDHYTF,TGTGCCAGCAGTGATCACTACACCTTC,.,TRBV6-5,.,TRBJ1-2
CASSPPGQGKGTATGELFF,TGTGCCAGCTCACCCCCGGGACAGGGGAAAGGGACCGCCACCGGGGAGCTGTTTTTT,.,TRBV18,TRBD1,TRBJ2-2
CASSVVNGRGELFF,TGTGCCAGCAGCGTAGTGAACGGGAGGGGGGAGCTGTTTTTT,.,TRBV9,TRBD2,TRBJ2-2
CASSGRDRRGNEQFF,TGTGCCAGCAGCGGCCGGGACAGGCGAGGCAATGAGCAGTTCTTC,.,TRBV7-9,TRBD1,TRBJ2-1
CASGTSGRYPHNEQFF,TGTGCCAGCGGGACTAGCGGGAGGTACCCTCACAATGAGCAGTTCTTC,once,TRBV19,TRBD2,TRBJ2-1
CASSDGSYYGYTF,TGTGCCAGCAGTGACGGGAGCTACTATGGCTACACCTTC,.,TRBV2,.,TRBJ1-2
CASTPLGWGTDTQYF,TGTGCCAGCACCCCCCTGGGTTGGGGAACAGATACGCAGTATTTT,.,TRBV27,.,TRBJ2-3
CSVASGQGGYGYTF,TGCAGCGTTGCGTCCGGACAGGGGGGCTATGGCTACACCTTC,once,TRBV29-1,TRBD1,TRBJ1-2
CASSPPDSSSYNEQFF,TGTGCCAGCAGCCCACCAGACAGTAGCTCCTACAATGAGCAGTTCTTC,.,TRBV11-3,.,TRBJ2-1
CASAEGANTEAFF,TGTGCCAGCGCGGAGGGGGCGAATACTGAAGCTTTCTTT,.,TRBV27,TRBD1,TRBJ1-1
CASSVTGGGGETQYF,TGTGCCAGCAGCGTCACAGGGGGCGGAGGAGAGACCCAGTACTTC,.,TRBV5-6,TRBD1,TRBJ2-5
CASSFTRAGSYGYTF,TGTGCCAGCAGCTTTACCAGAGCCGGGTCCTATGGCTACACCTTC,few,TRBV5-4,.,TRBJ1-2